This TCR beta chain stems from a study of radiotherapy plus CTLA-4 blockade in lung cancer. Only in-frame clones appear in the TCRdb table, and some are missing; sequencing was by immunoSEQ multiplex PCR. In the table there are 90,000 to 130,000 clones, 81% of which are singletons. Patients had chemo-refractory metastatic non-small-cell lung cancer and received focal radiation plus CTLA-4 blockade that used ipilimumab. In its sample, this clone was seen a few times. Antigen unknown. Germline V gene lookup returns CDR1 SEHNR and CDR2 FQNEAQ (reference sequence). The V gene lost 2 bases and the J gene lost 1 base, with 14 bases spanning the gap. The CDR3 has 16 amino acids. Regarding the study as a whole: In blood, after radiotherapy plus ipilimumab, tumor-derived TCR clones expanded. In blood, early T cell clone dynamics reportedly predicted response best, together with interferon-beta.

The origin of this receptor is a human donor with non-small cell lung cancer that progressed on radiotherapy plus ipilimumab. Some clones in this sample may be carry-over from other donors' samples. The gene calls are TRBV7-9 and TRBJ2-5; D gene uncertain. Here the sequenced sample was peripheral blood, taken from a patient treated with radiotherapy plus ipilimumab. CDR3 sequence reads: CASSLLLGRGQETQYF. CDR3 bases: TGTGCCAGCAGCTTACTTCTAGGACGAGGCCAAGAGACCCAGTACTTC.